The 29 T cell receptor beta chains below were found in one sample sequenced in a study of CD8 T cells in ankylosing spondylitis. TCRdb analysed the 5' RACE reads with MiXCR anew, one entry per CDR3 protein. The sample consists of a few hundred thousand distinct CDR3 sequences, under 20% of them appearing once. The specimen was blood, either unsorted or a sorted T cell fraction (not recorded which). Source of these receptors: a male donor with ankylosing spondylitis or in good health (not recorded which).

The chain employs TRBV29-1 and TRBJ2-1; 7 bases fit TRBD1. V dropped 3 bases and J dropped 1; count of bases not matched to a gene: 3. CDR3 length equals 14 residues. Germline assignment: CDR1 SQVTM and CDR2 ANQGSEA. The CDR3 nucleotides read TGCAGCGTTGATGGGACAGATTCCTACAATGAGCAGTTCTTC. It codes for CSVDGTDSYNEQFF.

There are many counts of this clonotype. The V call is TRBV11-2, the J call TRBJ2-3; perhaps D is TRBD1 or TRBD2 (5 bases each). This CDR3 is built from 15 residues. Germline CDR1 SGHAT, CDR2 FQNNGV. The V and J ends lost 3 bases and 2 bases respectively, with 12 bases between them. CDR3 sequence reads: CASSFGDGYTDTQYF. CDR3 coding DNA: TGTGCCAGCAGCTTCGGGGACGGCTACACAGATACGCAGTATTTT.

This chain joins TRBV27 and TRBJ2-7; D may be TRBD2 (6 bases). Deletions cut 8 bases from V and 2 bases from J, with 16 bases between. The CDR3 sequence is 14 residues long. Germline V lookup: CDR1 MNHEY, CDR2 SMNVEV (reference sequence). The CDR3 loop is CASSHSGTTYEQYF. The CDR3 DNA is TGTGCCAGCTCCCATAGCGGCACCACCTACGAGCAGTACTTC.

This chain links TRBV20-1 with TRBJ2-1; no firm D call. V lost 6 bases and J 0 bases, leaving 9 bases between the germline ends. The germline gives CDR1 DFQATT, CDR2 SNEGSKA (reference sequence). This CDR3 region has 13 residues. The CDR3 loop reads CSADQSSYNEQFF. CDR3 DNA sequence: TGCAGTGCCGACCAGAGCTCCTACAATGAGCAGTTCTTC.

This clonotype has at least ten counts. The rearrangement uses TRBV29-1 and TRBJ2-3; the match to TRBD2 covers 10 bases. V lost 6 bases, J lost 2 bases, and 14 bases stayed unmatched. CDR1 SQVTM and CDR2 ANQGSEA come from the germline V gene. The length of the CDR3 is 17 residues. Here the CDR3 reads CSVDGTEGLALTDTQYF. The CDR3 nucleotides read TGCAGCGTGGATGGGACAGAGGGACTAGCGCTCACAGATACGCAGTATTTT.

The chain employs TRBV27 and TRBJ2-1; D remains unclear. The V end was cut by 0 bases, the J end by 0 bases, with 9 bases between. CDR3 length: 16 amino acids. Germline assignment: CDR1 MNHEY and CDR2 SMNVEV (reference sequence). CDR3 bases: TGTGCCAGCAGTTTATCGACCAGCCTCTCCTACAATGAGCAGTTCTTC. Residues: CASSLSTSLSYNEQFF.

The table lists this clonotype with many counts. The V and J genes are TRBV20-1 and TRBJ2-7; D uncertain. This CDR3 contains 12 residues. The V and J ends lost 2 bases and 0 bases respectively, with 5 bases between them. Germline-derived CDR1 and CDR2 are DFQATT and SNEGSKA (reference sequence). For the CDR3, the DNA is TGCAGTGCTAGACAGCACTCCTACGAGCAGTACTTC. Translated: CSARQHSYEQYF.

CDR3 residues: CASSPYADTQYF. The CDR3 coding sequence is TGCGCCAGCAGCCCCTATGCAGATACGCAGTATTTT. The chain combines TRBV4-1 with TRBJ2-3; no clear D gene. The germline V and J ends were trimmed by 4 bases and 4 bases, with 6 bases remaining between them. Looked up from germline, CDR1 is MGHRA and CDR2 is YSYEKL. CDR3 length equals 12 residues.

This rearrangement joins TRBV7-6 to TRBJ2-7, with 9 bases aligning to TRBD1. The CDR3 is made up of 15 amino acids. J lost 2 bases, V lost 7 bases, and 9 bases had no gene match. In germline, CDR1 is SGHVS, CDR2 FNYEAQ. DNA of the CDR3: TGTGCCAGCACCCTGAACCGGGACAGGGCCTACGAGCAGTACTTC. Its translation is CASTLNRDRAYEQYF.

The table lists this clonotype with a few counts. This CDR3 is CASSLGQGFQETQYF. The CDR3 DNA reads TGTGCCAGCAGCCTCGGACAGGGATTCCAAGAGACCCAGTACTTC. The chain couples TRBV7-3 to TRBJ2-5; 8 bases fit TRBD1. CDR1 SGHTA and CDR2 FQGTGA come from the germline V gene. The CDR3 consists of 15 residues. J gave up 1 base and V 5 bases, and 6 bases lay outside the gene matches. Together with reference TRBV7-3 and TRBJ2-5, the CDR3 gives the full variable domain: GAGVSQTPSNKVTEKGKYVELRCDPISGHTALYWYRQSLGQGPEFLIYFQGTGAADDSGLPNDRFFAVRPEGSVSTLKIQRTERGDSAVYLCASSLGQGFQETQYFGPGTRLLVL.

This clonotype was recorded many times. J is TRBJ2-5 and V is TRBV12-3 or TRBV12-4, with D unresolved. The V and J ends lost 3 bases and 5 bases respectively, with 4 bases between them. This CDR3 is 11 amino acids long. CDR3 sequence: CASSFKETQYF. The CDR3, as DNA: TGTGCCAGCAGTTTCAAGGAGACCCAGTACTTC.

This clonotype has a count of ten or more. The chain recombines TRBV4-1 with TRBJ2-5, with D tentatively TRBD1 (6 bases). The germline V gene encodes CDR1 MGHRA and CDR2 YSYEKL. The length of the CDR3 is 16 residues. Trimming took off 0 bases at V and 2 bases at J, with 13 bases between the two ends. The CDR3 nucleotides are TGCGCCAGCAGCCAAGAGGCAGGGGCTTTACAAGAGACCCAGTACTTC. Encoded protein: CASSQEAGALQETQYF.

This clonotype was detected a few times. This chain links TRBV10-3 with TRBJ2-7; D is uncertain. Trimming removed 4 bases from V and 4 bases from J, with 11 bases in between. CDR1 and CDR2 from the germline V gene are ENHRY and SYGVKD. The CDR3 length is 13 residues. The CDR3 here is CAISGEGSYEQYF. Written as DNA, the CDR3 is TGTGCCATCAGTGGGGAAGGTAGTTACGAGCAGTACTTC.

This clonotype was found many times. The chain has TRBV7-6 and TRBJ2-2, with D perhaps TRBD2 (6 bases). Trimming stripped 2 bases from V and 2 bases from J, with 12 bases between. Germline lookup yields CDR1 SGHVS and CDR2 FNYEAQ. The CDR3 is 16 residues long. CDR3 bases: TGTGCCAGCAGCTTATTCGGGACTTCTAACACCGGGGAGCTGTTTTTT. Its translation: CASSLFGTSNTGELFF.

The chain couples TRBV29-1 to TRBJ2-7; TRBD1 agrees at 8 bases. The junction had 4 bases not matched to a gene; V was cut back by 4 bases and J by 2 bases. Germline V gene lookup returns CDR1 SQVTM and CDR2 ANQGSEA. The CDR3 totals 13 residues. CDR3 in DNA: TGCAGCGTTGGAGAGACAGGGGCCTACGAGCAGTACTTC. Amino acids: CSVGETGAYEQYF.

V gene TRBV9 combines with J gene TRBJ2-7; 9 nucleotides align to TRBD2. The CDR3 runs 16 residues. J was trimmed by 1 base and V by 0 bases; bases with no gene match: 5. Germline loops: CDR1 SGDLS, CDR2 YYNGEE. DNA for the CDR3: TGTGCCAGCAGCGTAGAAGCTAGCGGGACGTCCTACGAGCAGTACTTC. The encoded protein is CASSVEASGTSYEQYF.

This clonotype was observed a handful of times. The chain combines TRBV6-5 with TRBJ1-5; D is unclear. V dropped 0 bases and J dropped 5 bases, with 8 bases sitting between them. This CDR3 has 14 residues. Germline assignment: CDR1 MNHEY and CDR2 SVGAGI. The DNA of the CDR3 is TGTGCCAGCAGTTACTCGAGTGGGGATCAGCCCCAGCATTTT. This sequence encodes CASSYSSGDQPQHF.

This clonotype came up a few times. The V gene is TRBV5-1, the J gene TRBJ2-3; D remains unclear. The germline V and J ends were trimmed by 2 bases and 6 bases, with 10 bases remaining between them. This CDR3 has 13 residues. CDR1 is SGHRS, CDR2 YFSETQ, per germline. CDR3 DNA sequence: TGCGCCAGCAGCTTAACGACGTTGGATACGCAGTATTTT. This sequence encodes CASSLTTLDTQYF. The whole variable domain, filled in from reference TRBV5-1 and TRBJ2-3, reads KAGVTQTPRYLIKTRGQQVTLSCSPISGHRSVSWYQQTPGQGLQFLFEYFSETQRNKGNFPGRFSGRQFSNSRSEMNVSTLELGDSALYLCASSLTTLDTQYFGPGTRLTVL.

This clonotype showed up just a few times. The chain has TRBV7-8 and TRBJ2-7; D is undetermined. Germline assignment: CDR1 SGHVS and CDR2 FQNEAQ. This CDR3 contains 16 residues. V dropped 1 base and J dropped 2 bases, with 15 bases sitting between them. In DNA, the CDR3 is TGTGCCAGCAGCTTAGTTTATCGTGGTTACGCCTACGAGCAGTACTTC. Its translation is CASSLVYRGYAYEQYF. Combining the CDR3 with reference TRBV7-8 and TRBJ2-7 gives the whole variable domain GAGVSQSPRYKVAKRGQDVALRCDPISGHVSLFWYQQALGQGPEFLTYFQNEAQLDKSGLPSDRFFAERPEGSVSTLKIQRTQQEDSAVYLCASSLVYRGYAYEQYFGPGTRLTVT.

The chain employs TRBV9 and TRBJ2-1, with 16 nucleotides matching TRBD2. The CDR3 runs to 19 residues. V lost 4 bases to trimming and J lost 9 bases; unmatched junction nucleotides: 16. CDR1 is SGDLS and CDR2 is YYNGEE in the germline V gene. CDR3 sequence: CASSKGLAGGPSRLREQFF. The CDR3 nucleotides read TGTGCCAGCAGCAAGGGACTAGCGGGAGGGCCCTCTAGGTTGCGTGAGCAGTTCTTC.

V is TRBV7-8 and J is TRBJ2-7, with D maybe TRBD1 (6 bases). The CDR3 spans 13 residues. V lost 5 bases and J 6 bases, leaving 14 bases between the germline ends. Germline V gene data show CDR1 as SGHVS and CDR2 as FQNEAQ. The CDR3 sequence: CASSGGHSGEQYF. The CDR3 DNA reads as TGTGCCAGCAGCGGGGGACACAGCGGCGAGCAGTACTTC.

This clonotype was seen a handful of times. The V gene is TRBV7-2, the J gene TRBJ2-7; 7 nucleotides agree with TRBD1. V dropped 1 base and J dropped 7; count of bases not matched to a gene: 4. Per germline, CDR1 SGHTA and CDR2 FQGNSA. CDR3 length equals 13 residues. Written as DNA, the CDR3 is TGTGCCAGCAGCTTAGAGGGGGCCGGGGAGCAGTACTTC. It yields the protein CASSLEGAGEQYF. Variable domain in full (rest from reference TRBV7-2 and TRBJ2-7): GAGVSQSPSNKVTEKGKDVELRCDPISGHTALYWYRQSLGQGLEFLIYFQGNSAPDKSGLPSDRFSAERTGGSVSTLTIQRTQQEDSAVYLCASSLEGAGEQYFGPGTRLTVT.

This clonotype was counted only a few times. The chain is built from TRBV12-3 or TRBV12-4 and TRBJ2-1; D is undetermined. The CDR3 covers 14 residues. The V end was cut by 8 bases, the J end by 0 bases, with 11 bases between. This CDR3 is CASQARRSYNEQFF. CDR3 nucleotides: TGTGCCAGCCAAGCGCGACGCTCCTACAATGAGCAGTTCTTC.

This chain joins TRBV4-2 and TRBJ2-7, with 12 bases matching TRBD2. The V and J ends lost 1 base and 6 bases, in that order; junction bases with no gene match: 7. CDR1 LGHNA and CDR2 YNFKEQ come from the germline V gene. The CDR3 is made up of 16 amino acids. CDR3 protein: CASSQGRLAGVFEQYF. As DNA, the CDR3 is TGTGCCAGCAGCCAAGGCAGACTAGCGGGAGTATTCGAGCAGTACTTC.

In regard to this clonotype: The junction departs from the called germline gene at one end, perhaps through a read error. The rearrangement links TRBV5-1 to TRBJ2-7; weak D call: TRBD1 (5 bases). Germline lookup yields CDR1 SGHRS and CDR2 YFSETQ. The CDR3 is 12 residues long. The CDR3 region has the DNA TGCGGCAGCAGCTCCGACAGCTACGAGCAGTACTTC. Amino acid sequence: CGSSSDSYEQYF.

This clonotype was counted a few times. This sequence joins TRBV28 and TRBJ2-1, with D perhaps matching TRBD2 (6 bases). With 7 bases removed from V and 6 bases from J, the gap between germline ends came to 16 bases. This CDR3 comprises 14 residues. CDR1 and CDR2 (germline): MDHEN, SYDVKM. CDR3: CASTQTSSPNEQFF. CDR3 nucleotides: TGTGCCAGCACCCAGACTAGTTCACCCAATGAGCAGTTCTTC.

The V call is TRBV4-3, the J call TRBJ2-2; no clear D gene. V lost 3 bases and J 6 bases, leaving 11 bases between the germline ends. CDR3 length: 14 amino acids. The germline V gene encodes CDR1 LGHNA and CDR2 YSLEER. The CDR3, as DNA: TGCGCCAGCAGCCACAGATCCCCGGCCGGGGAGCTGTTTTTT. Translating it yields CASSHRSPAGELFF.

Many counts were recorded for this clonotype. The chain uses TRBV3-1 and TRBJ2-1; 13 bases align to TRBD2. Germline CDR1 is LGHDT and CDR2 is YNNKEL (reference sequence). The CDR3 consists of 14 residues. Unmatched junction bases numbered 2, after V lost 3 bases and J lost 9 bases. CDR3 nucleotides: TGTGCCAGCAGCCACAGGACTAGCGGGAGTGAGCAGTTCTTC. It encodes CASSHRTSGSEQFF.

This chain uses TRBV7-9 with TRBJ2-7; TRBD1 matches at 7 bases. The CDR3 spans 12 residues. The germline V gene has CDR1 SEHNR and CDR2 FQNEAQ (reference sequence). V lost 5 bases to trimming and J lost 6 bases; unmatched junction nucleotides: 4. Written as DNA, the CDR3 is TGTGCCAGCAGCAGACAGGGATTCGAGCAGTACTTC. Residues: CASSRQGFEQYF.